The rows below give T cell receptor beta chains drawn from one sample of a study of spatial heterogeneity in lung cancer. TCRdb re-called the 5' RACE reads through MiXCR, storing one row per CDR3 protein. The sample holds about 120,000 distinct CDR3 sequences, 12% seen once. The source was PBMCs, collected at follow-up. The source is a male donor with early-stage non-small cell lung cancer. Each CDR3 is given with its conserved first and last residue. D genes are given only for firm matches. The listing skips clone size in some rows; elsewhere it reads once, few, many or a size class.

V: TRBV5-1
J: TRBJ1-1
D: .
size: few
DNA: TGCGCCAGCAGCTTGGCAACGATACTGAACACTGAAGCTTTCTTT
CDR3: CASSLATILNTEAFF

V: TRBV28
J: TRBJ2-3
D: TRBD1
size: .
DNA: TGTGCCAGCAAGGGGACAGGAGGCACAGATACGCAGTATTTT
CDR3: CASKGTGGTDTQYF

V: TRBV20-1
J: TRBJ1-5
D: .
size: .
DNA: TGCAGTGCTAGATGTGACAGGAATCAGCCCCAGCATTTT
CDR3: CSARCDRNQPQHF

V: TRBV7-2
J: TRBJ2-3
D: .
size: few
DNA: TGTGCCAGCAGCCGAGGAAGAGATACGCAGTATTTT
CDR3: CASSRGRDTQYF

V: TRBV9
J: TRBJ2-5
D: .
size: few
DNA: TGTGCCAGCAGCGCGACCGGACGAAAAGAGACCCAGTACTTC
CDR3: CASSATGRKETQYF

V: TRBV20-1
J: TRBJ1-6
D: .
size: few
DNA: TGCAGTGCTAGACGAATTCGACAGGAGCTTTATAATTCACCCCTCCACTTT
CDR3: CSARRIRQELYNSPLHF

V: TRBV20-1
J: TRBJ2-7
D: .
size: few
DNA: TGCAGTGCTAGAGAAGGCAGCCTTAGCAGCCTCGAGCAGTACTTC
CDR3: CSAREGSLSSLEQYF

V: TRBV7-9
J: TRBJ2-1
D: TRBD2
size: .
DNA: TGTGCCAGCAGCTTAGGTCTAGCGGGACTTATTTACAATGAGCAGTTCTTC
CDR3: CASSLGLAGLIYNEQFF

V: TRBV20-1
J: TRBJ2-3
D: TRBD2
size: .
DNA: TGCAGTGCTACCCAGACTAGCGGGGCCCCAGATACGCAGTATTTT
CDR3: CSATQTSGAPDTQYF

V: TRBV4-2
J: TRBJ2-5
D: .
size: .
DNA: TGTGCCAGCAGCCACGAGGGACTTCTTGAGACCCAGTACTTC
CDR3: CASSHEGLLETQYF

V: TRBV13
J: TRBJ2-7
D: .
size: many
DNA: TGTGCCAGCAGCTTAGGCCGTGCAGGTTTTTACTACGAGCAGTACTTC
CDR3: CASSLGRAGFYYEQYF

V: TRBV27
J: TRBJ1-5
D: .
size: .
DNA: TGTGCCAGCAGTCCAACTAATCAGCCCCAGCATTTT
CDR3: CASSPTNQPQHF

V: TRBV19
J: TRBJ1-5
D: .
size: few
DNA: TGTGCCAGTGCCCGAGGGGTAGAGAATCAGCCCCAGCATTTT
CDR3: CASARGVENQPQHF

V: TRBV7-9
J: TRBJ1-1
D: TRBD1
size: .
DNA: TGTGCCAGCAGCTTACGACAGGGGAGTACTGAAGCTTTCTTT
CDR3: CASSLRQGSTEAFF

V: TRBV11-2
J: TRBJ2-5
D: .
size: few
DNA: TGTGCCAGCAGCCGCACAGGGCCCCGGGAGACCCAGTACTTC
CDR3: CASSRTGPRETQYF

V: TRBV24-1
J: TRBJ2-5
D: TRBD1
size: few
DNA: TGTGCCACCAGTGATTTTGGACAGGGGGAACAAGAGACCCAGTACTTC
CDR3: CATSDFGQGEQETQYF